The 23 T cell receptor beta chains listed next were all sequenced from one sample in a study of T cell responses to AZD1222 COVID-19 vaccine. Repertoires were generated with immunoSEQ multiplex PCR, while TCRdb's copy carries only in-frame clones and drops some. The sample carries 130,000 to 150,000 clones, about 91% recorded once. The specimen was peripheral blood, collected on day 0 of AZD1222 vaccination. The origin of the receptors is an adult in good health.

The V call is TRBV7-9, the J call TRBJ2-1, with 9 bases matching TRBD1. This CDR3 has 16 residues. Germline CDR1 and CDR2: SEHNR and FQNEAQ (reference sequence). J was trimmed by 3 bases and V by 5 bases; bases with no gene match: 8. The CDR3 sequence is CASSPRPGQGYNEQFF. For the CDR3, the DNA is TGTGCCAGCAGCCCAAGACCGGGACAGGGCTACAATGAGCAGTTCTTC.

V usage is TRBV2 and J usage is TRBJ2-6, with a tentative D call TRBD1 (6 bases). The V and J ends lost 2 bases and 4 bases respectively, with 9 bases between them. Germline CDR1 reads SNHLY; CDR2 reads FYNNEI. The CDR3 consists of 15 residues. CDR3: CASSERGYGANVLTF. The DNA of the CDR3 is TGTGCCAGCAGTGAAAGGGGGTACGGGGCCAACGTCCTGACTTTC. The full variable domain, with the rest looked up from reference TRBV2 and TRBJ2-6, is EPEVTQTPSHQVTQMGQEVILRCVPISNHLYFYWYRQILGQKVEFLVSFYNNEISEKSEIFDDQFSVERPDGSNFTLKIRSTKLEDSAMYFCASSERGYGANVLTFGAGSRLTVL.

Turning to this clone: An end of the junction does not agree with germline; a read error may underlie this. The V call is TRBV7-7, the J call TRBJ1-3, with D possibly matching TRBD1 (6 bases). CDR3 length equals 14 residues. CDR1 SSHAT and CDR2 FNYEAQ come from the germline V gene (reference sequence). Here the CDR3 DNA reads TGTGCTAGCAGCCCACAGGGTGCTGGAAACACCATATATTTT. It codes for CASSPQGAGNTIYF.

The genes are TRBV3-1 (or the pseudogene TRBV3-2) and TRBJ2-2; D assignment may be TRBD1 or TRBD2 (5 bases each). The CDR3 totals 14 residues. Trimming shortened V by 3 bases and J by 6 bases, and 11 bases separated the two germline ends. The germline V gene encodes CDR1 LGHDT and CDR2 YNNKEL (reference sequence). CDR3 in DNA: TGTGCCAGCAGCCATCATGGGGGATCCGGGGAGCTGTTTTTT. Its translation: CASSHHGGSGELFF.

J is TRBJ1-2 and V is TRBV5-6, with D possibly TRBD1 on 6 matching bases. The CDR3 is made up of 15 amino acids. Germline CDR1 reads SGHDT; CDR2 reads YYEEEE. V lost 0 bases to trimming and J lost 1 base, with 10 bases between them. The CDR3, as DNA: TGTGCCAGCAGCTTGGGCAGGGGATATAACTATGGCTACACCTTC. This sequence encodes CASSLGRGYNYGYTF.

V and J are TRBV6-5 and TRBJ1-5; 7 bases are a match to TRBD1. V shed 4 bases, J shed 4 bases, and the junction held 4 bases outside the gene matches. This CDR3 has 14 amino acids. Germline CDR1 MNHEY, CDR2 SVGAGI. The CDR3 loop is CASSFRQGNQPQHF. DNA of the CDR3: TGTGCCAGCAGTTTCAGACAGGGAAATCAGCCCCAGCATTTT.

The CDR3 spells CATSDLWAGKEFEQYF. CDR3 coding DNA: TGTGCCACCAGTGATTTGTGGGCAGGGAAAGAGTTTGAGCAGTACTTC. The rearrangement uses TRBV24-1 and TRBJ2-7; D perhaps matches TRBD1 (5 bases). V was pared by 0 bases and J by 7 bases, with 18 bases between. This CDR3 spans 16 amino acids. The germline V gene encodes CDR1 KGHDR and CDR2 SFDVKD.

The chain couples TRBV2 to TRBJ1-5; no definite D call. The V end lost 2 bases, the J end lost 4 bases, and 21 bases lay between the germline ends. This CDR3 spans 18 amino acids. The germline CDR1 and CDR2 sequences are SNHLY and FYNNEI. The CDR3 loop is CASSERTVGGARNQPQHF. CDR3 nucleotide sequence: TGTGCCAGCAGTGAAAGGACGGTGGGCGGAGCCCGAAATCAGCCCCAGCATTTT.

V is TRBV5-1 and J is TRBJ1-6, with D unresolved. Germline V gene lookup returns CDR1 SGHRS and CDR2 YFSETQ. V lost 4 bases and J 7 bases, leaving 15 bases between the germline ends. The length of the CDR3 is 15 residues. The CDR3 reads CASSEFAPRNSPLHF. The CDR3 DNA reads TGCGCCAGCAGCGAATTCGCCCCTCGGAATTCACCCCTCCACTTT.

CDR3 DNA sequence: TGTGCCAGCAGTTACTCGCCCATTTGGTTAGCTTTCTTT. Residues: CASSYSPIWLAFF. The chain combines TRBV6-2 or TRBV6-3 with TRBJ1-1; D gene uncertain. Germline V lookup: CDR1 MNHEY, CDR2 SVGEGT. This CDR3 is built from 13 residues. V was clipped by 0 bases and J by 10 bases, with 12 bases between them.

The V and J genes are TRBV12-5 and TRBJ1-1; D is uncertain. Trimming removed 1 base from V and 10 bases from J, with 13 bases in between. This CDR3 contains 13 residues. Germline CDR1 LGHNT, CDR2 FRNRAP. The CDR3 sequence is CASGLEEGVRAFF. CDR3 sequence (DNA): TGTGCTAGTGGTTTGGAGGAGGGCGTACGAGCTTTCTTT.

The chain employs TRBV11-2 and TRBJ2-1; D may be TRBD1 (8 bases). With 0 bases removed from V and 9 bases from J, the gap between germline ends came to 15 bases. Germline CDR1 and CDR2: SGHAT and FQNNGV. The CDR3 is 15 amino acids. CDR3 loop: CASSLEGQGGGEQFF. For the CDR3, the DNA is TGTGCCAGCAGCTTAGAAGGACAGGGAGGGGGTGAGCAGTTCTTC.

The chain has TRBV6-2 or TRBV6-3 and TRBJ2-7, with D unresolved. The germline V and J ends were trimmed by 0 bases and 9 bases, with 9 bases remaining between them. Germline loops: CDR1 MNHEY, CDR2 SVGEGT. CDR3 size: 12 residues. The CDR3 DNA reads TGTGCCAGCAGTTACTCGTCCGGTGTGCAGTACTTC. This codes for CASSYSSGVQYF.

The chain links TRBV7-3 to TRBJ2-2; 7 positions agree with TRBD1. This CDR3 is built from 14 residues. The V and J ends lost 4 bases and 6 bases, in that order; junction bases with no gene match: 5. CDR1 is SGHTA, CDR2 FQGTGA, per germline. The CDR3 is CASSSQGVAGELFF. Here the CDR3 DNA reads TGTGCCAGCAGCTCCCAGGGGGTGGCCGGGGAGCTGTTTTTT. The whole variable domain, remainder taken from reference TRBV7-3 and TRBJ2-2, is GAGVSQTPSNKVTEKGKYVELRCDPISGHTALYWYRQSLGQGPEFLIYFQGTGAADDSGLPNDRFFAVRPEGSVSTLKIQRTERGDSAVYLCASSSQGVAGELFFGEGSRLTVL.

The chain combines TRBV4-2 with TRBJ2-1, with TRBD1 as a possible D gene (6 bases). The CDR3 runs to 17 residues. Germline V gives CDR1 LGHNA, CDR2 YNFKEQ. V was trimmed by 0 bases and J by 4 bases, leaving 16 bases between them. The CDR3 here is CASSQDPARGQYNEQFF. DNA of the CDR3: TGTGCCAGCAGCCAAGATCCGGCCAGGGGACAATACAATGAGCAGTTCTTC.

The gene calls are TRBV19 and TRBJ1-5, with D hard to call. This CDR3 has 13 residues. CDR1 LNHDA and CDR2 SQIVND come from the germline V gene (reference sequence). V was pared by 3 bases and J by 7 bases, with 10 bases between. The CDR3 sequence: CASSITEGQPQHF. The CDR3 nucleotides read TGTGCCAGTAGTATCACGGAGGGACAGCCCCAGCATTTT. The whole variable domain, remainder taken from reference TRBV19 and TRBJ1-5, is DGGITQSPKYLFRKEGQNVTLSCEQNLNHDAMYWYRQDPGQGLRLIYYSQIVNDFQKGDIAEGYSVSREKKESFPLTVTSAQKNPTAFYLCASSITEGQPQHFGDGTRLSIL.

This chain connects TRBV7-9 to TRBJ1-2, with D uncertain. CDR3 length: 12 residues. Trimming took 6 bases from V and 3 from J, leaving 8 bases between them. Germline V gene sequence: CDR1 SEHNR, CDR2 FQNEAQ (reference sequence). The CDR3 loop reads CASSRLDYGYTF. The DNA of the CDR3 is TGTGCCAGCAGTCGTCTGGACTATGGCTACACCTTC.

The chain employs TRBV11-3 and TRBJ2-1, with 9 bases identical to TRBD1. The length of the CDR3 is 14 residues. V shed 2 bases, J shed 9 bases, and the junction held 5 bases outside the gene matches. The germline gives CDR1 SGHNT, CDR2 YENEEA. The CDR3 sequence: CASSLTQGAGEQFF. DNA for the CDR3: TGTGCCAGCAGCTTAACACAGGGGGCGGGTGAGCAGTTCTTC.

The chain uses TRBV4-3 and TRBJ2-3; D call uncertain. Trimming pared 0 bases from V and 7 bases from J, leaving 5 bases between. The germline gives CDR1 LGHNA, CDR2 YSLEER. The CDR3 covers 12 residues. The CDR3 region is CASSQDDHTQYF. The CDR3 DNA reads as TGCGCCAGCAGCCAAGATGATCATACGCAGTATTTT.

This rearrangement joins TRBV15 to TRBJ1-2; D is unclear. Looked up from germline, CDR1 is LNHNV and CDR2 is YYDKDF (reference sequence). Trimming removed 0 bases at V and 5 bases at J, with 7 bases between. The CDR3 length is 13 residues. The CDR3 region has the DNA TGTGCCACCAGCAGAGATCTGGGATATGGCTACACCTTC. Amino acids: CATSRDLGYGYTF. Full variable domain (rest looked up from reference TRBV15 and TRBJ1-2): DAMVIQNPRYQVTQFGKPVTLSCSQTLNHNVMYWYQQKSSQAPKLLFHYYDKDFNNEADTPDNFQSRRPNTSFCFLDIRSPGLGDTAMYLCATSRDLGYGYTFGSGTRLTVV.

The J gene is TRBJ2-1, the V gene TRBV3-1 (or the pseudogene TRBV3-2); 11 nucleotides line up with TRBD2. Germline-derived CDR1 and CDR2 are LGHDT and YNNKEL (reference sequence). The CDR3 contains 16 residues. The trim removed 0 bases at V and 6 bases at J, leaving 4 bases unmatched. The CDR3: CASSQELAGGFNEQFF. DNA for the CDR3: TGTGCCAGCAGCCAAGAGCTAGCGGGGGGCTTCAATGAGCAGTTCTTC.

The rearrangement links TRBV13 to TRBJ2-5; 7 positions agree with TRBD1. This CDR3 contains 16 residues. V gave up 5 bases and J gave up 5 bases; unmatched junction bases: 14. Germline V lookup: CDR1 PRHDT, CDR2 FYEKMQ (reference sequence). The CDR3, as DNA: TGTGCCAGCAGCCCAAGTTCGGACAGGCCGTTGGAGACCCAGTACTTC. This translates into CASSPSSDRPLETQYF.

The V and J genes are TRBV18 and TRBJ1-2, with no clear D. V was cut by 3 bases and J by 3 bases, with 8 bases left in between. CDR3 size: 13 residues. The germline CDR1 and CDR2 sequences are KGHSH and LQKENI. In nucleotides, the CDR3 is TGTGCCAGCTCACCTCTTGAGGACTATGGCTACACCTTC. This codes for CASSPLEDYGYTF.